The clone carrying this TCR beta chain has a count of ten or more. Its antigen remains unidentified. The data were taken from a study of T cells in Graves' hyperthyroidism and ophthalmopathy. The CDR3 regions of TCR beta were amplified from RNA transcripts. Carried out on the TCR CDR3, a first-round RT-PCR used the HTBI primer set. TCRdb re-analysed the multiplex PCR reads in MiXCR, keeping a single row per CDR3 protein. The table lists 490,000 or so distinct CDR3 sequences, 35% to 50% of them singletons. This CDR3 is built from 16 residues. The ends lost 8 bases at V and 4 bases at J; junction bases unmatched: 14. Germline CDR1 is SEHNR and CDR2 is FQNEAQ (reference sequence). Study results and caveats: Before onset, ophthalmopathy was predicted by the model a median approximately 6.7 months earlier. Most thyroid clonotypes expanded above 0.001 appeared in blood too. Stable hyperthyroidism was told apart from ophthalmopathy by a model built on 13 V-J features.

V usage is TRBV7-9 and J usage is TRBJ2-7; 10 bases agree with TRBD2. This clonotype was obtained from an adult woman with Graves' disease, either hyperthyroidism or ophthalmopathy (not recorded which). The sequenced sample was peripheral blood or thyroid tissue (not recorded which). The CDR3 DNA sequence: TGTGCCAGCTCGGCCGTGGCTAGCGGGAGTGGTTACGAGCAGTACTTC. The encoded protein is CASSAVASGSGYEQYF.